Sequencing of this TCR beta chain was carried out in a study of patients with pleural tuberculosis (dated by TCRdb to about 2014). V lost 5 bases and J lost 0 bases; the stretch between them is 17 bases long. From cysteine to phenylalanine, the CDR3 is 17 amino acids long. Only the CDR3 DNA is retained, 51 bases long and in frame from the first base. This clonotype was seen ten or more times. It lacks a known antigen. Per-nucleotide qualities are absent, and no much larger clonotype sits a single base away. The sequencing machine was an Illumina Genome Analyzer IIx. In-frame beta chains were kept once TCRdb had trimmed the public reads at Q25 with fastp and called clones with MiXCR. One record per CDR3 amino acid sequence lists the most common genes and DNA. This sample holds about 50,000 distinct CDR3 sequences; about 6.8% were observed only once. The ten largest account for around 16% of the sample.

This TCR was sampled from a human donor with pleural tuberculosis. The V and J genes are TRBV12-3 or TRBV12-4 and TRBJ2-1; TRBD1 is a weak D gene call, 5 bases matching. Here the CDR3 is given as CASSPPTEDSSYNEQFF. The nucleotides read TGTGCCAGCAGTCCCCCGACAGAGGATAGCTCCTACAATGAGCAGTTCTTC.